Shown below are 21 T cell receptor beta chains from a single sample sequenced in a study of control samples from healthy donors and cancer patients. Repertoires were generated with immunoSEQ multiplex PCR, while TCRdb's copy carries only in-frame clones and drops some. The sample holds about 79,000 clones, under 95% seen once. The source material was PBMCs. Receptor source: a woman in her thirties or forties with lung cancer.

The chain joins TRBV24-1 to TRBJ1-5, with 7 nucleotides matching TRBD1. After removal of 4 bases from V and 2 bases from J, the junction contained 4 bases not matched to a gene. This CDR3 comprises 15 residues. The germline gives CDR1 KGHDR, CDR2 SFDVKD. As DNA, the CDR3 is TGTGCCACCAGTGACCGCAGGGGGGGCAATCAGCCCCAGCATTTT. Amino acids: CATSDRRGGNQPQHF.

The rearrangement joins TRBV30 to TRBJ2-2; 7 bases match TRBD1. After removal of 0 bases from V and 8 bases from J, the junction contained 3 bases not matched to a gene. The CDR3 contains 13 residues. In germline, CDR1 is GTSNPN, CDR2 SVGIG (reference sequence). In DNA, the CDR3 is TGTGCCTGGAGTGTACAGGGGTTAGGGGAGCTGTTTTTT. This translates into CAWSVQGLGELFF.

This clone has a single count. J is TRBJ2-2 and V is TRBV11-2, with D hard to call. The germline V gene has CDR1 SGHAT and CDR2 FQNNGV. The CDR3 has 13 amino acids. Trimming took off 3 bases at V and 6 bases at J, with 8 bases between the two ends. CDR3 residues: CASSLVSAGELFF. The CDR3 DNA reads TGTGCCAGCAGCTTGGTGTCCGCCGGGGAGCTGTTTTTT.

The CDR3 is CASSQASSQETQYF. Here the CDR3 DNA reads TGCGCCAGCAGCCAGGCTAGCAGCCAAGAGACCCAGTACTTC. The chain links TRBV5-1 to TRBJ2-5; a weak D match, TRBD2 (5 bases). Germline V lookup: CDR1 SGHRS, CDR2 YFSETQ. This CDR3 has 14 residues. V shed 4 bases and J shed 1 base, with 11 bases lying between them.

The chain carries TRBV18 and TRBJ1-6; D is undetermined. Germline V gives CDR1 KGHSH, CDR2 LQKENI. The CDR3 is 16 amino acids. V lost 0 bases, J lost 0 bases, and 6 bases lay in between. This CDR3 is CASSPPGLSYNSPLHF. CDR3 in DNA: TGTGCCAGCTCACCACCAGGGCTCTCCTATAATTCACCCCTCCACTTT.

Here the CDR3 reads CASSATSGGKEQFF. CDR3 in DNA: TGTGCCAGCAGTGCGACTAGCGGGGGAAAGGAGCAGTTCTTC. V is TRBV9 and J is TRBJ2-1; 12 bases map to TRBD2. CDR3 length: 14 residues. Losses at the gene ends were 5 bases for V and 10 bases for J; bases not matched to a gene: 7. Germline V gives CDR1 SGDLS, CDR2 YYNGEE.

The CDR3 DNA sequence: TGTGCCAGCAGTTCAGCCCCAGGGGGGGCTAACTATGGCTACACCTTC. Its protein is CASSSAPGGANYGYTF. The chain combines TRBV28 with TRBJ1-2, with 7 bases fitting TRBD1. V lost 4 bases, J lost 0 bases, and 8 bases stayed unmatched. The CDR3 extends over 16 amino acids. Germline CDR1 and CDR2: MDHEN and SYDVKM.

The chain couples TRBV3-1 (or the pseudogene TRBV3-2) to TRBJ2-7, with D perhaps TRBD1 or TRBD2 (5 bases each). The CDR3 runs 14 residues. Trimming stripped 1 base from V and 2 bases from J, with 9 bases between. Germline CDR1 is LGHDT and CDR2 is YNNKEL (reference sequence). CDR3 DNA: TGTGCCAGCAGCCAAGTGGGGGTAGCCTACGAGCAGTACTTC. Translation gives CASSQVGVAYEQYF.

This clone was recorded once. This chain connects TRBV11-2 to TRBJ1-5; D gene ambiguous. Deletions cut 0 bases from V and 5 bases from J, with 11 bases between. The CDR3 has 15 amino acids. From germline, CDR1 is SGHAT and CDR2 FQNNGV. The CDR3 here is CASSLDGRSDQPQHF. CDR3 coding DNA: TGTGCCAGCAGCTTAGATGGGCGGAGTGATCAGCCCCAGCATTTT.

The CDR3 here is CAWGRGKGADYFSGANVLTF. The CDR3 nucleotides read TGTGCCTGGGGCAGGGGCAAAGGGGCGGACTATTTCTCTGGGGCCAACGTCCTGACTTTC. The genes are TRBV30 and TRBJ2-6; D may be TRBD1 or TRBD2 (6 bases each). The CDR3 extends over 20 amino acids. From germline, CDR1 is GTSNPN and CDR2 SVGIG (reference sequence). Trimming removed 5 bases at V and 0 bases at J, with 26 bases between.

CDR3 loop: CASSQAPGPSAANSPLHF. For the CDR3, the DNA is TGTGCCAGCAGCCAAGCTCCGGGGCCCTCCGCCGCTAATTCACCCCTCCACTTT. The chain joins TRBV3-1 (or the pseudogene TRBV3-2) to TRBJ1-6, with D maybe TRBD1 (5 bases). This CDR3 contains 18 residues. The germline CDR1 and CDR2 sequences are LGHDT and YNNKEL (reference sequence). Deletions cut 1 base from V and 6 bases from J, with 19 bases between.

This chain uses TRBV30 with TRBJ2-3; D uncertain. The V end lost 2 bases, the J end lost 2 bases, and 14 bases lay between the germline ends. The CDR3 covers 15 residues. Germline values: CDR1 GTSNPN, CDR2 SVGIG (reference sequence). CDR3 in amino acids: CAWSSGLGITDTQYF. The CDR3 nucleotides are TGTGCCTGGAGTAGTGGGTTGGGAATCACAGATACGCAGTATTTT.

The rearrangement uses TRBV7-9 and TRBJ1-5, with a weak D call TRBD1 (5 bases). CDR1 is SEHNR and CDR2 is FQNEAQ in the germline V gene (reference sequence). The CDR3 contains 15 residues. The V gene lost 5 bases and the J gene lost 4 bases, with 15 bases spanning the gap. The CDR3 region has the DNA TGTGCCAGCAGCCCCCGGGGGGTCGGGAATCAGCCCCAGCATTTT. It translates to CASSPRGVGNQPQHF.

V and J are TRBV24-1 and TRBJ2-1; no reliable D call. The CDR3 has 12 residues. Germline V gene data show CDR1 as KGHDR and CDR2 as SFDVKD. The V end lost 4 bases, the J end lost 7 bases, and 7 bases lay between the germline ends. The CDR3 spells CATSDSLNEQFF. The CDR3 DNA is TGTGCCACCAGTGACTCGTTAAATGAGCAGTTCTTC.

J is TRBJ1-2 and V is TRBV10-3; the match to TRBD1 covers 7 bases. CDR1 is ENHRY and CDR2 is SYGVKD in the germline V gene. V shed 4 bases and J 2 bases; nucleotides not matched to a gene: 7. The CDR3 loop spans 15 amino acids. CDR3 residues: CAISGGTALNYGYTF. The CDR3 DNA sequence: TGTGCCATCAGTGGTGGGACAGCTCTAAACTATGGCTACACCTTC.

This chain joins TRBV5-1 and TRBJ2-1, with a tentative D call TRBD1 (5 bases). The CDR3 spans 16 residues. Trimming took 0 bases from V and 4 from J, leaving 14 bases between them. From germline, CDR1 is SGHRS and CDR2 YFSETQ. The CDR3 DNA is TGCGCCAGCAGCTTGGCCGTTGGGGCAACTTACAATGAGCAGTTCTTC. As protein: CASSLAVGATYNEQFF.

This chain links TRBV11-2 with TRBJ1-2; D is ambiguous. This CDR3 spans 11 amino acids. CDR1 SGHAT and CDR2 FQNNGV come from the germline V gene. V was shortened by 3 bases and J by 5 bases, with 4 bases between the two germline ends. This CDR3 is CASSLQYGYTF. The CDR3 bases are TGTGCCAGCAGCTTGCAGTATGGCTACACCTTC.

The rearrangement uses TRBV3-1 (or the pseudogene TRBV3-2) and TRBJ2-3; TRBD2 might be the D (5 bases). The V gene lost 2 bases and the J gene lost 3 bases, with 6 bases spanning the gap. Germline V gene sequence: CDR1 LGHDT, CDR2 YNNKEL (reference sequence). The CDR3 totals 13 residues. CDR3 sequence reads: CASSQPGTDTQYF. For the CDR3, the DNA is TGTGCCAGCAGCCAACCGGGAACAGATACGCAGTATTTT.

The CDR3 DNA sequence: TGTGCCACCAGCGAAGGCAGGGCTGGAAACACCATATATTTT. Translated, it gives CATSEGRAGNTIYF. The chain joins TRBV15 to TRBJ1-3; the D gene is possibly TRBD1 (5 bases). Trimming removed 5 bases at V and 2 bases at J, with 10 bases between. This CDR3 is built from 14 residues. Germline V lookup: CDR1 LNHNV, CDR2 YYDKDF (reference sequence).

The chain joins TRBV3-1 (or the pseudogene TRBV3-2) to TRBJ1-2, with D perhaps TRBD1 (5 bases). The germline V gene encodes CDR1 LGHDT and CDR2 YNNKEL (reference sequence). Trimming pared 7 bases from V and 3 bases from J, leaving 12 bases between. The CDR3 contains 13 residues. For the CDR3, the DNA is TGTGCCAGCACTTTGGGGGTTGACTATGGCTACACCTTC. Translating gives CASTLGVDYGYTF.

This chain connects TRBV5-1 to TRBJ2-7; D may match TRBD1 or TRBD2 (5 bases each). CDR3 length: 14 amino acids. Germline V gives CDR1 SGHRS, CDR2 YFSETQ. V was pared by 2 bases and J by 3 bases, with 12 bases between. Here the CDR3 DNA reads TGCGCCAGCAGCTTAATCCGGGACGGCTACGAGCAGTACTTC. Protein product: CASSLIRDGYEQYF.